This T cell receptor (beta chain) comes out of a study of blood T cell repertoires in COVID-19. At the level of the study: PBMCs, B-cell-depleted T cells, or T cells were the source of the cDNA or gDNA that made up the material.

CDR3 length equals 15 residues. Germline lookup yields CDR1 MNHEY and CDR2 SVGAGI. V gave up 4 bases and J gave up 7 bases; unmatched junction bases: 4. In the original analysis: Researchers report that nucleated cell counts were estimated from reference gene primer amplification. Some clones are missing from TCRdb's copy, which holds only in-frame ones; the method was immunoSEQ multiplex PCR. The DNA gave D and trimming, while V, J and clone size come from that table. The table records approximately 290,000 clones, around 89% of them present only once. Input material: peripheral blood. V is TRBV6-5 and J is TRBJ1-6; 10 positions agree with TRBD1. This TCR was sampled from a young man with acute or convalescent COVID-19. CDR3 nucleotides: TGTGCCAGCAGTTCCCGGGACAGGGGAAATTCACCCCTCCACTTT. As protein: CASSSRDRGNSPLHF.